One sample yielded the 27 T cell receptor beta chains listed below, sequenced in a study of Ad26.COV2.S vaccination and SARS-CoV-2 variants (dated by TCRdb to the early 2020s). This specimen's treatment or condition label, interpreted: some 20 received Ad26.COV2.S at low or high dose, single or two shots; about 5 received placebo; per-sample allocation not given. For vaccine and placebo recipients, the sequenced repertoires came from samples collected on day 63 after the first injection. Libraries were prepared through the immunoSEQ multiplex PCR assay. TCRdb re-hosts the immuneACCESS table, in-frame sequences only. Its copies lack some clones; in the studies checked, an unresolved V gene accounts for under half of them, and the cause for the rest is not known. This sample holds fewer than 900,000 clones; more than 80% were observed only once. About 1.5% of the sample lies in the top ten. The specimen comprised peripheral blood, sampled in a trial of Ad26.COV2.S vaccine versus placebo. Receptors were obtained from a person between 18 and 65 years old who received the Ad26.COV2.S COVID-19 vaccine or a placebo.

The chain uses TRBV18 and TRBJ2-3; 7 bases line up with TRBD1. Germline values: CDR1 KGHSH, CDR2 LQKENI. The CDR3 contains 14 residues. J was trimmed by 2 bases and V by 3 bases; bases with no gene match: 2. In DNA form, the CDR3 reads TGTGCCAGCTCACCGGGACAGAACACAGATACGCAGTATTTT. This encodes CASSPGQNTDTQYF.

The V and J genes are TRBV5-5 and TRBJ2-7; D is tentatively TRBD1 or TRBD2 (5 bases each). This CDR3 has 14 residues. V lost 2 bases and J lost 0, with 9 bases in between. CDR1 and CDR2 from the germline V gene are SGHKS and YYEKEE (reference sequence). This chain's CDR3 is CASSLAGTSYEQYF. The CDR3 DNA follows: TGTGCCAGCAGCTTAGCCGGGACCTCCTACGAGCAGTACTTC.

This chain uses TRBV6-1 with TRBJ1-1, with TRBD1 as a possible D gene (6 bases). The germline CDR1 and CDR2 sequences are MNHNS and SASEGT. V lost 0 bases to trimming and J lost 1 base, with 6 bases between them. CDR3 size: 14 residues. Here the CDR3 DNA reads TGTGCCAGCAGTGAAGCGGGACAGAACACTGAAGCTTTCTTT. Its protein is CASSEAGQNTEAFF.

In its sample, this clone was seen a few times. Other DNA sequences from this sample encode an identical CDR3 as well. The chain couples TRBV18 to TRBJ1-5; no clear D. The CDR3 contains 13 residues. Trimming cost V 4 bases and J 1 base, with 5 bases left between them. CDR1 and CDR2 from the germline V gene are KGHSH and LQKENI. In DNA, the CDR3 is TGTGCCAGCTCACTCGACAGCAATCAGCCCCAGCATTTT. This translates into CASSLDSNQPQHF.

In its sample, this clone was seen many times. CDR3 in amino acids: CAISRVASGNTGELFF. The CDR3 bases are TGTGCCATTTCTCGGGTGGCTAGCGGGAACACCGGGGAGCTGTTTTTT. The chain employs TRBV10-3 and TRBJ2-2; 7 bases agree with TRBD2. With V trimmed by 9 bases and J by 1 base, 11 bases remained unmatched. In germline, CDR1 is ENHRY, CDR2 SYGVKD. The CDR3 sequence is 16 residues long.

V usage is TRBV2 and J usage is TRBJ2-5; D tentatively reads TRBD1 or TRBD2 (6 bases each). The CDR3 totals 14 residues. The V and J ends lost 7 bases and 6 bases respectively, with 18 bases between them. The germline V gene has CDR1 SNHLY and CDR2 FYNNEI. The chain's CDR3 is CASTMGQGGQTQYF. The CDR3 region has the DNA TGTGCCAGCACCATGGGACAAGGGGGGCAGACCCAGTACTTC. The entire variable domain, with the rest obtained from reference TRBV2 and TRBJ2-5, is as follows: EPEVTQTPSHQVTQMGQEVILRCVPISNHLYFYWYRQILGQKVEFLVSFYNNEISEKSEIFDDQFSVERPDGSNFTLKIRSTKLEDSAMYFCASTMGQGGQTQYFGPGTRLLVL.

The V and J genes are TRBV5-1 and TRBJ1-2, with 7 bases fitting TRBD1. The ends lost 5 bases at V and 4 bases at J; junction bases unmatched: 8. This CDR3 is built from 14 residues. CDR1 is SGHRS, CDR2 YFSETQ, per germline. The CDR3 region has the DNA TGCGCCAGCAGTGAGGACCCAGGGGGCTATGGCTACACCTTC. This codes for CASSEDPGGYGYTF.

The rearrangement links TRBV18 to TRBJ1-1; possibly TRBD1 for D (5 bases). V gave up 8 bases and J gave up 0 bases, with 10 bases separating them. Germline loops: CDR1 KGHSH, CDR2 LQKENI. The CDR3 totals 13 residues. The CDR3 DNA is TGTGCCAGCGCTCCGGGACTGAACACTGAAGCTTTCTTT. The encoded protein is CASAPGLNTEAFF.

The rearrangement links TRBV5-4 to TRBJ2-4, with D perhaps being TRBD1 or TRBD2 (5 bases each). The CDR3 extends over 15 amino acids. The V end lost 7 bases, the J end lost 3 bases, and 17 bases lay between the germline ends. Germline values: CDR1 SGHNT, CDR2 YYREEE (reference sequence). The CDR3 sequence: CASRDPKGDKNIQYF. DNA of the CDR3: TGTGCCAGCCGGGACCCTAAAGGGGACAAAAACATTCAGTACTTC.

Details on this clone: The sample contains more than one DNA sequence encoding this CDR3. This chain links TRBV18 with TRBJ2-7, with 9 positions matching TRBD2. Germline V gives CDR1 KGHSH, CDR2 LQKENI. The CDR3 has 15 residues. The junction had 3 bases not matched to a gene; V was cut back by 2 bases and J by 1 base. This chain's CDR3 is CASSPGLAGSYEQYF. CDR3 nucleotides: TGTGCCAGCTCACCAGGCCTAGCGGGATCCTACGAGCAGTACTTC.

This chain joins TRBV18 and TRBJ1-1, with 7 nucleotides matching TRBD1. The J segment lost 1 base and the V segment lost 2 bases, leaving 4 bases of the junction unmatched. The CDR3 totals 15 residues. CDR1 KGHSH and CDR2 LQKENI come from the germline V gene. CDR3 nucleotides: TGTGCCAGCTCACCAAGACAGGGAACGAACACTGAAGCTTTCTTT. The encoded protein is CASSPRQGTNTEAFF.

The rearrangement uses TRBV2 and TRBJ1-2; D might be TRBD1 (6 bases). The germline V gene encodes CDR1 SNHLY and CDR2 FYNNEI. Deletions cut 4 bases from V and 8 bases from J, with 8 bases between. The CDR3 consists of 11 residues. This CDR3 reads CASSGGAGYTF. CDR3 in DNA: TGTGCCAGCAGTGGGGGGGCCGGCTACACCTTC.

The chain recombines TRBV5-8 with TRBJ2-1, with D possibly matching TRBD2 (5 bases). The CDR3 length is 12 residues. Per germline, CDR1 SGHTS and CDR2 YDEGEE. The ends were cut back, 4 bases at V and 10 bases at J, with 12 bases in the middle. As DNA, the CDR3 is TGTGCCAGCAGCATCCGGGGATACGAGCAGTTCTTC. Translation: CASSIRGYEQFF.

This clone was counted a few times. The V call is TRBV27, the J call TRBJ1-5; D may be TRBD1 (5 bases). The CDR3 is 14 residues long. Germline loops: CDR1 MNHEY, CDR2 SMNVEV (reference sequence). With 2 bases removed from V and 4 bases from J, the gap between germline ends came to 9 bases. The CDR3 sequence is CASSLNRGNQPQHF. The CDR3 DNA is TGTGCCAGCAGTTTAAATCGGGGGAATCAGCCCCAGCATTTT.

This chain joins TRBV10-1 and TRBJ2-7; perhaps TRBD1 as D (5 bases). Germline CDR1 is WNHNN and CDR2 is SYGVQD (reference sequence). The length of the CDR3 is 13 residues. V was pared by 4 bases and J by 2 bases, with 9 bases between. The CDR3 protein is CASSVDSTYEQYF. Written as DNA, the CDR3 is TGCGCCAGCAGTGTTGACAGCACCTACGAGCAGTACTTC.

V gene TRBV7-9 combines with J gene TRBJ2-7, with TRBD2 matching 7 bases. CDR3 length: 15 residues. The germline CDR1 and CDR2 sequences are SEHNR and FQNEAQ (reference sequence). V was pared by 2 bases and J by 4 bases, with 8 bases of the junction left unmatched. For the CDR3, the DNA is TGTGCCAGCAGCTTATTCTACGGGGGGAGATACGAGCAGTACTTC. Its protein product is CASSLFYGGRYEQYF.

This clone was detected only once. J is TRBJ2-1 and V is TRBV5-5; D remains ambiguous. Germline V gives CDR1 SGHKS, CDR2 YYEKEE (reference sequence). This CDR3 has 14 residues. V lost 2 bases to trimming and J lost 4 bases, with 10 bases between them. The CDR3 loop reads CASSLREVYNEQFF. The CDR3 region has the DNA TGTGCCAGCAGCTTAAGAGAGGTATACAATGAGCAGTTCTTC.

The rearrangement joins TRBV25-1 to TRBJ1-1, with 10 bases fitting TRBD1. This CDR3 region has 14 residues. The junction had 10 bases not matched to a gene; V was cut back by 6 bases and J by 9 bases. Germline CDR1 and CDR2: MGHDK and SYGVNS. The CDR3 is CASSRGQGLHQAFF. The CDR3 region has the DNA TGTGCCAGCAGCCGGGGACAGGGGTTGCATCAAGCTTTCTTT.

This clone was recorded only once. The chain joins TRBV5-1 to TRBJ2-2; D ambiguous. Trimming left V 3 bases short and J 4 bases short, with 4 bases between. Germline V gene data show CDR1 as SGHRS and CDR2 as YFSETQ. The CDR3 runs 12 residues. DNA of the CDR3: TGCGCCAGCAGCTCTACCACCGGGGAGCTGTTTTTT. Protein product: CASSSTTGELFF.

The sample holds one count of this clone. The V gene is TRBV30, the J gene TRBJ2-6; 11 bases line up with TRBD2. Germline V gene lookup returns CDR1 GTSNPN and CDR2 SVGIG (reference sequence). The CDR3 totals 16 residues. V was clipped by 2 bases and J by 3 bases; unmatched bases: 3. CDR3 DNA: TGTGCCTGGAGTCTAGCGGGAGGTGGTGGGGCCAACGTCCTGACTTTC. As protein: CAWSLAGGGGANVLTF.

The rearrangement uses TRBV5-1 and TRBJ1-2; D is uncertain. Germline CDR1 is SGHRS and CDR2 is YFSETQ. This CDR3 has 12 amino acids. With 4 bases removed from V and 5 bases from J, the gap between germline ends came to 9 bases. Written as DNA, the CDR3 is TGCGCCAGCAGCCCCGCCGGTTATGGCTACACCTTC. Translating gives CASSPAGYGYTF. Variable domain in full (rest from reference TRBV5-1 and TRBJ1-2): KAGVTQTPRYLIKTRGQQVTLSCSPISGHRSVSWYQQTPGQGLQFLFEYFSETQRNKGNFPGRFSGRQFSNSRSEMNVSTLELGDSALYLCASSPAGYGYTFGSGTRLTVV.

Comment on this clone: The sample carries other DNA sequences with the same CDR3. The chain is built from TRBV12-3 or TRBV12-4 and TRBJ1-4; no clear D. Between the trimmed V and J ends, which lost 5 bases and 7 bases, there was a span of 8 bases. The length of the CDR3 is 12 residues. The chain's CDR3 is CASSLWGEKLFF. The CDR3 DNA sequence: TGTGCCAGCAGTCTCTGGGGTGAAAAACTGTTTTTT.

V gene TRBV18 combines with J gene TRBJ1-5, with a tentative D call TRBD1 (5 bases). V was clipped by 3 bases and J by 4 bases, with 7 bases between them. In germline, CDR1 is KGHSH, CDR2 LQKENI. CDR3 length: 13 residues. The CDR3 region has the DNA TGTGCCAGCTCACCCAGGGATAATCAGCCCCAGCATTTT. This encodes CASSPRDNQPQHF.

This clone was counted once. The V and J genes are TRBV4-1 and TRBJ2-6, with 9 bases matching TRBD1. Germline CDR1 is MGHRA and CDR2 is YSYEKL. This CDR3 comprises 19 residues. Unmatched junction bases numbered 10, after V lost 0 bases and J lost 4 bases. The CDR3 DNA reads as TGCGCCAGCAGCCAAGAGGGAGGGACAGGGCGGACAGGGGCCAACGTCCTGACTTTC. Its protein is CASSQEGGTGRTGANVLTF.

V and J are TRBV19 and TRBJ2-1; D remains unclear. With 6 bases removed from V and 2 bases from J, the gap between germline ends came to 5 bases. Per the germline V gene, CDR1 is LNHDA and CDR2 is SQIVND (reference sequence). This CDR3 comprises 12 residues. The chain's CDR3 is CASRYAYNEQFF. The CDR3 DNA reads TGTGCCAGTAGGTACGCCTACAATGAGCAGTTCTTC.

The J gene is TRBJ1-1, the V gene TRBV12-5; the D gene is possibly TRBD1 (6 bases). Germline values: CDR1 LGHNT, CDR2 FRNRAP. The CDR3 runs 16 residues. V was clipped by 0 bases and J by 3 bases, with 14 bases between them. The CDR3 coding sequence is TGTGCTAGTGGTTTGGTACAAGGAGAGGGGGACACTGAAGCTTTCTTT. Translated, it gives CASGLVQGEGDTEAFF.

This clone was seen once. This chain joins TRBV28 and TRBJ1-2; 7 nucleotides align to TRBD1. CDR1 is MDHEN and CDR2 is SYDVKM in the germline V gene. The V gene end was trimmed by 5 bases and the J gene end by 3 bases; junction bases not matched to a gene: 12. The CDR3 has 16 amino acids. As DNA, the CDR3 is TGTGCCAGCAGTCCCCCTCCGGGACAGAAACACTATGGCTACACCTTC. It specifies CASSPPPGQKHYGYTF.